Each of the 6 T cell receptor beta chains below was sequenced from the same sample in a study of blood T cell repertoires in COVID-19. Sequencing was performed with immunoSEQ multiplex PCR; in TCRdb, only in-frame clones are kept and a portion is missing. Among some 190,000 clones, approximately 90% were seen once, and the ten largest hold around 1.1%. The material sequenced was peripheral blood. The receptors were sampled from a man in his thirties or forties with acute or convalescent COVID-19.

This CDR3 reads CAWSRQGADTQYF. Here the CDR3 DNA reads TGTGCCTGGAGTAGACAGGGGGCAGATACGCAGTATTTT. This chain links TRBV30 with TRBJ2-3; 9 bases are a match to TRBD1. With 2 bases clipped from V and 4 bases from J, the junction kept 1 base outside the gene matches. This CDR3 region has 13 residues. Germline values: CDR1 GTSNPN, CDR2 SVGIG (reference sequence). Full variable domain (missing parts from reference TRBV30 and TRBJ2-3): SQTIHQWPATLVQPVGSPLSLECTVEGTSNPNLYWYRQAAGRGLQLLFYSVGIGQISSEVPQNLSASRPQDRQFILSSKKLLLSDSGFYLCAWSRQGADTQYFGPGTRLTVL.

This clone was found a few times. This sequence joins TRBV11-2 and TRBJ1-3; TRBD1 aligns across 8 bases. The CDR3 length is 15 residues. CDR1 is SGHAT, CDR2 FQNNGV, per germline. Trimming at V came to 4 bases and at J to 4 bases, leaving 6 bases not matched to a gene. CDR3 nucleotide sequence: TGTGCCAGCAGCTCTACCCGGACAGGGGGAAACACCATATATTTT. This gives the protein CASSSTRTGGNTIYF.

The chain couples TRBV3-1 (or the pseudogene TRBV3-2) to TRBJ1-5; the match to TRBD1 covers 9 bases. Germline V gene lookup returns CDR1 LGHDT and CDR2 YNNKEL (reference sequence). The CDR3 runs to 15 residues. J gave up 2 bases and V 4 bases, and 3 bases lay outside the gene matches. The CDR3 reads CASSPGTGRNQPQHF. CDR3 nucleotides: TGTGCCAGCAGCCCGGGGACAGGGCGCAATCAGCCCCAGCATTTT.

The V call is TRBV5-1, the J call TRBJ1-4; TRBD1 might be the D (6 bases). Trimming cost V 3 bases and J 0 bases, with 9 bases left between them. This CDR3 is built from 15 residues. Per germline, CDR1 SGHRS and CDR2 YFSETQ. CDR3 sequence reads: CASSSGETTNEKLFF. CDR3 bases: TGCGCCAGCAGCTCAGGGGAAACAACTAATGAAAAACTGTTTTTT.

This clone was seen once. The V call is TRBV19, the J call TRBJ1-6; perhaps TRBD1 as D (5 bases). The V and J ends lost 4 bases and 9 bases respectively, with 16 bases between them. The CDR3 totals 15 residues. Germline-derived CDR1 and CDR2 are LNHDA and SQIVND (reference sequence). Written as DNA, the CDR3 is TGTGCCAGTAGTACCAGGGAGGAAAAATTTTCACCCCTCCACTTT. Its translation: CASSTREEKFSPLHF.

This clone appeared once. This rearrangement joins TRBV18 to TRBJ2-1, with 9 bases fitting TRBD1. Germline V gene data show CDR1 as KGHSH and CDR2 as LQKENI. The CDR3 spans 15 residues. V lost 4 bases to trimming and J lost 2 bases; unmatched junction nucleotides: 3. The CDR3 nucleotides are TGTGCCAGCTCACGCACAGGGGGCACCTACAATGAGCAGTTCTTC. The encoded protein is CASSRTGGTYNEQFF.